The 10 T cell receptor beta chains below were found in one sample sequenced in a study of blood T cell repertoires in COVID-19. The method was immunoSEQ multiplex PCR; TCRdb's version includes in-frame clones alone and lacks a portion of them. The sample shows about 82,000 clones, about 86% of them seen only once. The specimen was peripheral blood. The receptors stem from a woman aged 55-69 years with acute or convalescent COVID-19.

The chain joins TRBV19 to TRBJ1-5; 8 nucleotides agree with TRBD1. Unmatched junction bases numbered 8, after V lost 8 bases and J lost 2 bases. The CDR3 has 15 amino acids. Germline V gene lookup returns CDR1 LNHDA and CDR2 SQIVND (reference sequence). The CDR3 loop is CASYQPGQGNQPQHF. DNA for the CDR3: TGTGCCAGTTACCAACCGGGACAGGGCAATCAGCCCCAGCATTTT.

The chain is built from TRBV6-5 and TRBJ2-7, with 9 positions matching TRBD1. V gave up 6 bases and J gave up 2 bases; unmatched junction bases: 5. The CDR3 is 14 amino acids. Germline CDR1 MNHEY, CDR2 SVGAGI. The CDR3 region is CASSDRGEAYEQYF. The CDR3 region has the DNA TGTGCCAGCAGCGACAGGGGGGAGGCCTACGAGCAGTACTTC.

This clone appeared once. The chain employs TRBV30 and TRBJ1-3, with unresolved D. Germline lookup yields CDR1 GTSNPN and CDR2 SVGIG (reference sequence). Trimming took 2 bases from V and 9 from J, leaving 11 bases between them. The CDR3 has 12 residues. This CDR3 is CAWSPSDSTIYF. The CDR3 nucleotides are TGTGCCTGGAGTCCATCGGACTCCACCATATATTTT.

This clone was picked up a small number of times. The chain combines TRBV7-2 with TRBJ2-6, with D unresolved. Germline values: CDR1 SGHTA, CDR2 FQGNSA. V lost 3 bases and J lost 2, with 11 bases in between. CDR3 length: 16 residues. The DNA of the CDR3 is TGTGCCAGCAGCTTTCTCGCTCGGGCTGGGGCCAACGTCCTGACTTTC. Protein: CASSFLARAGANVLTF. The full variable domain, rest sourced from reference TRBV7-2 and TRBJ2-6, is GAGVSQSPSNKVTEKGKDVELRCDPISGHTALYWYRQSLGQGLEFLIYFQGNSAPDKSGLPSDRFSAERTGGSVSTLTIQRTQQEDSAVYLCASSFLARAGANVLTFGAGSRLTVL.

The chain links TRBV7-2 to TRBJ2-7, with unresolved D. Deletions cut 5 bases from V and 3 bases from J, with 11 bases between. CDR1 is SGHTA, CDR2 FQGNSA, per germline. The CDR3 loop spans 13 amino acids. Here the CDR3 DNA reads TGTGCCAGCAGCCCACGGGTTAGCTACGAGCAGTACTTC. This codes for CASSPRVSYEQYF. Full variable domain (rest looked up from reference TRBV7-2 and TRBJ2-7): GAGVSQSPSNKVTEKGKDVELRCDPISGHTALYWYRQSLGQGLEFLIYFQGNSAPDKSGLPSDRFSAERTGGSVSTLTIQRTQQEDSAVYLCASSPRVSYEQYFGPGTRLTVT.

Of note for this clone: Other DNA sequences within the sample encode an identical CDR3. The chain uses TRBV6-5 and TRBJ2-7; D is ambiguous. Germline V lookup: CDR1 MNHEY, CDR2 SVGAGI. V shed 5 bases and J shed 2 bases, with 13 bases lying between them. This CDR3 contains 14 residues. The CDR3 region is CASSPLGGTYEQYF. The CDR3 coding sequence is TGTGCCAGCAGTCCCCTAGGCGGTACCTACGAGCAGTACTTC.

This clone was seen once. The rearrangement uses TRBV2 and TRBJ1-2, with 11 bases matching TRBD1. The ends lost 5 bases at V and 4 bases at J; junction bases unmatched: 6. CDR3 length: 15 residues. Germline lookup yields CDR1 SNHLY and CDR2 FYNNEI. The CDR3 nucleotides are TGTGCCAGCAGTCCCGGGACAGGGGGAATCTATGGCTACACCTTC. Translated, it gives CASSPGTGGIYGYTF.

Only a few counts were recorded for this clone. The rearrangement links TRBV24-1 to TRBJ2-6; D call uncertain. V dropped 6 bases and J dropped 4 bases, with 12 bases sitting between them. This CDR3 is 15 amino acids long. CDR1 and CDR2 (germline): KGHDR, SFDVKD. The CDR3 spells CATSTEVLGANVLTF. In nucleotides, the CDR3 is TGTGCCACCAGTACAGAAGTTCTGGGGGCCAACGTCCTGACTTTC.

The chain couples TRBV14 to TRBJ1-1; D not resolved. In germline, CDR1 is SGHDN, CDR2 FVKESK. The germline V and J ends were trimmed by 5 bases and 1 base, with 11 bases remaining between them. The CDR3 length is 14 residues. The CDR3 loop reads CASSTRHSNTEAFF. For the CDR3, the DNA is TGTGCCAGCAGCACCCGACACTCGAACACTGAAGCTTTCTTT.

J is TRBJ1-2 and V is TRBV2; tentatively, D is TRBD1 (5 bases). CDR1 and CDR2 (germline): SNHLY, FYNNEI. The CDR3 has 15 residues. The V and J ends lost 2 bases and 2 bases respectively, with 12 bases between them. This CDR3 reads CASSESLGGNYGYTF. CDR3 sequence (DNA): TGTGCCAGCAGTGAAAGTCTGGGGGGGAACTATGGCTACACCTTC.